These T cell receptor beta chains were read from a single sample in a study of CD8+CD57+ T cells in acquired aplastic anemia. TCRdb re-called the reads through MiXCR, storing one row per CDR3 protein. The sample gives 400,000 to 450,000 distinct CDR3 sequences, 65% to 80% of which show up once; approximately 3.9% is in the top ten. Sequencing input: sorted CD4+, CD8+, or CD8+CD57+ T cells (not recorded which) from PBMCs. All receptors come from a human donor in good health, serving as a control. Each CDR3 is given without its conserved first and last residue.

v_gene	CDR3aa
TRBV20-1	SARLRNEQSEQF
TRBV20-1	SASGFGNTIY
TRBV9	ASSLVRECQQY
TRBV20-1	SVSNQVGDQY
TRBV5-1	ASSPGPGQIYGYT
TRBV5-1	ASSPAGSSPPTDTQY
TRBV2	ASNLLSGINEQF
TRBV7-2	ASSQQGGKNIQY
TRBV9	ASSWNRKAYEQY
TRBV20-1	SARDLLAGEHEQY
TRBV20-1	SAYPGTGAQH
TRBV20-1	SARLGIASPDTQY
TRBV15	ATRPGTGGYQPQH
TRBV7-9	ASSYGQNNSPLH
TRBV2	ASSERGLGYEAF
TRBV7-9	ATSSGPPYKQHF
TRBV5-1	ASSVSPGGSADTQY
TRBV4-3	ASSADGGTYNEQF
TRBV2	AWSVSVPGGYT
TRBV9	ASSRLGGTNTGELF
TRBV7-2	ASSLQGEKGPGYT
TRBV4-1	ASSPETKVYEQY
TRBV5-5	ASSFFDRGRNTEAF
TRBV29-1	SVEGTGGFYGYT
TRBV11-2	ASRAAGATSGYT
TRBV7-2	ASSLHSGLGDAPY
TRBV20-1	SARVGTEETQY
TRBV19	ASSGSDRHETQY
TRBV6-2/TRBV6-3	ASRTPGGATQY
TRBV11-1	ASSLKPLGGYT
TRBV7-6	ASSYGRGVGETQY
TRBV5-1	ASSLGTDGRVSTEAF
TRBV7-9	ASSLGRYQETQY
TRBV2	ASSDSVLPYEQY
TRBV7-2	ASSLDRARNTAN
TRBV2	ASRARTGSHEQC
TRBV19	ASSSGGGTYELH
TRBV20-1	SARGGSDRGGTEAF
TRBV7-9	ASSSGLAGETQC
TRBV6-6	ASRTGAETQY
TRBV7-2	ASTNRGRGGYGYT
TRBV19	ASSIDTTGANEKLF
TRBV5-5	AFNMTRKEADTQY
TRBV9	ASSVERSERGRH
TRBV25-1	ASSEFLAGEYEQY
TRBV30	AWDRDNSPLH
TRBV15	ATSLELGSNTEAF
TRBV7-3	ASSLGGGSFNKQF
TRBV10-2	AIGEMGWTGVLF
TRBV9	ASSVELGQGVTEQF
TRBV6-1	ARETGSHYGYT
TRBV7-2	ASSVGTGLAYEHY
TRBV11-2	ASSLHLCRDRGREQY